The 3 T cell receptor beta chains in this list originate from one sample, sequenced in a study of blood T cell repertoires in COVID-19. Method: immunoSEQ multiplex PCR; TCRdb's copy keeps in-frame clones and lacks some. The sample carries about 140,000 clones, 80% to 90% recorded once. Sequenced sample: peripheral blood. The receptors come from a woman older than 75 with acute or convalescent COVID-19.

The gene calls are TRBV30 and TRBJ1-2; 9 bases are a match to TRBD1. With V trimmed by 1 base and J by 7 bases, 7 bases remained unmatched. The CDR3 has 14 residues. Germline CDR1 and CDR2: GTSNPN and SVGIG (reference sequence). DNA of the CDR3: TGTGCCTGGAGTGCTCAGGGGACAGGGCCTGGCTACACCTTC. This sequence encodes CAWSAQGTGPGYTF.

The chain has TRBV5-4 and TRBJ2-1; 9 bases align to TRBD2. Germline CDR1 and CDR2: SGHNT and YYREEE (reference sequence). The CDR3 has 15 amino acids. Losses at the gene ends were 4 bases for V and 2 bases for J; bases not matched to a gene: 4. The CDR3 reads CASSVTSGPYNEQFF. For the CDR3, the DNA is TGTGCCAGCAGCGTAACTAGCGGGCCCTACAATGAGCAGTTCTTC.

Regarding this clone: The junction departs from the called germline gene at one end, perhaps through a read error. This chain connects TRBV19 to TRBJ2-3; 9 positions agree with TRBD2. Per the germline V gene, CDR1 is LNHDA and CDR2 is SQIVND (reference sequence). This CDR3 region has 18 residues. The CDR3 sequence: CASRAPLGRGGSGDTQYF. In DNA, the CDR3 is TGTGCCAGTAGAGCCCCTTTGGGGCGGGGGGGCAGTGGAGATACACAGTATTTT.